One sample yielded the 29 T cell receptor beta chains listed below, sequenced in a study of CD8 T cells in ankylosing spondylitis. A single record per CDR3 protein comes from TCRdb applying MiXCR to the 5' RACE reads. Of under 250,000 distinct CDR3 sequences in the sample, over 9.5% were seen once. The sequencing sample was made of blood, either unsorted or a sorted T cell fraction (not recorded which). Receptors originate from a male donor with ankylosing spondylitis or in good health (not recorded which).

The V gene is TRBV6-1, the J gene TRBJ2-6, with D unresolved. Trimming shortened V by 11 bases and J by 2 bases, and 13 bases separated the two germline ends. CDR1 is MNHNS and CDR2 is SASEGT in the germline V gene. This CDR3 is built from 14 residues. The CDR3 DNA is TGTGCCGGAGCCCAACGAGCTGGGGCCAACGTCCTGACTTTC. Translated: CAGAQRAGANVLTF.

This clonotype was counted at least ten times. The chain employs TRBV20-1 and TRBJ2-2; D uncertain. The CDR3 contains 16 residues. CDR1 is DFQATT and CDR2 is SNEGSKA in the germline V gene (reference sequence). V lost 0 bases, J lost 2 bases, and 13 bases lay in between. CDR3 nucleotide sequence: TGCAGTGCTAGAGATCTTTGGCTAAATAACACCGGGGAGCTGTTTTTT. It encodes CSARDLWLNNTGELFF.

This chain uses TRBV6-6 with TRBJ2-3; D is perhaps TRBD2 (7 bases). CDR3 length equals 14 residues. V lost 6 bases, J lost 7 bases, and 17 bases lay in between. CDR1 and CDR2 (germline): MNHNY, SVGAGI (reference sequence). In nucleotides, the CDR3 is TGTGCCAGCAGCTACCCGGGGGGCGGGAATACGCAGTATTTT. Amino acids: CASSYPGGGNTQYF.

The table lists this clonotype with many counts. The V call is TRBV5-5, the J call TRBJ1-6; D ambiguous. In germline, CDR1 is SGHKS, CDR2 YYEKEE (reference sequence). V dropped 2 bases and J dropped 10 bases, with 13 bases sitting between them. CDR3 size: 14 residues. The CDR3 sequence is CASSLSRLGSPLHF. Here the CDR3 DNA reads TGTGCCAGCAGCTTATCCAGACTAGGATCACCCCTCCACTTT.

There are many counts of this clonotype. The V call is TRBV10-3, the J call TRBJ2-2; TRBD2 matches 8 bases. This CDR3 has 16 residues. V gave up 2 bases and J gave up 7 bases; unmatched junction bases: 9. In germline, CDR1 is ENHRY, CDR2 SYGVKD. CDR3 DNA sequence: TGTGCCATCAGTGAGAATCAAGCGGGGGTTCACGGGGAGCTGTTTTTT. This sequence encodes CAISENQAGVHGELFF.

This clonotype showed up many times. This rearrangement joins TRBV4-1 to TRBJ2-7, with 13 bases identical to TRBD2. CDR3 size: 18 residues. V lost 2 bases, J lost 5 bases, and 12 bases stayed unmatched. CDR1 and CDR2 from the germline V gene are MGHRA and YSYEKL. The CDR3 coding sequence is TGCGCCAGCAGCCAACTTCCGGGACTAGCGGGATTTCGCGACGAGCAGTACTTC. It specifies CASSQLPGLAGFRDEQYF.

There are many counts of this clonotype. CDR3 in DNA: TGCAGCGTTAAGTCGGGGGCCGTTGAAGCTTTCTTT. Protein: CSVKSGAVEAFF. The V and J genes are TRBV29-1 and TRBJ1-1; possibly TRBD1 for D (6 bases). The ends were cut back, 5 bases at V and 7 bases at J, with 14 bases in the middle. The germline gives CDR1 SQVTM, CDR2 ANQGSEA. This CDR3 is built from 12 residues.

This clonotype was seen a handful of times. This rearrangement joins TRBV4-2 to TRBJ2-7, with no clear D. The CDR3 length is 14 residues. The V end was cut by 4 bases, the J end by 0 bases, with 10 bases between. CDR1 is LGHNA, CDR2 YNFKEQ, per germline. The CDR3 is CASSPRHSSYEQYF. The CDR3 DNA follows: TGTGCCAGCAGCCCCCGGCACAGCTCCTACGAGCAGTACTTC.

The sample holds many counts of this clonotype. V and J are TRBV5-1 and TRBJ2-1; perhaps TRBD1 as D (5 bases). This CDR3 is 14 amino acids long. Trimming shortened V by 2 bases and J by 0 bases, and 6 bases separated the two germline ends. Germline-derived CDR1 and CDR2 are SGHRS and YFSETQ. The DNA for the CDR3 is TGCGCCAGCAGCTTAGGGGACTCCTACAATGAGCAGTTCTTC. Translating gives CASSLGDSYNEQFF.

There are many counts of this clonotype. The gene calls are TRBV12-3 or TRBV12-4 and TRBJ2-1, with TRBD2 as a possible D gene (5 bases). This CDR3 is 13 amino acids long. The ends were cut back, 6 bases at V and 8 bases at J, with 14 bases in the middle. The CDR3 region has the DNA TGTGCCAGCAGCCCATTTACCGGGGATGAGCAGTTCTTC. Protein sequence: CASSPFTGDEQFF.

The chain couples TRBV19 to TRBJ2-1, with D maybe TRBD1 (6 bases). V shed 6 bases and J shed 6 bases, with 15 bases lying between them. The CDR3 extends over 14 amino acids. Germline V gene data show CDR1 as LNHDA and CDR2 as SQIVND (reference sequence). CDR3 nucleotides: TGTGCCAGTAGCCGACAGGTTGGAGGCAATGAGCAGTTCTTC. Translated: CASSRQVGGNEQFF.

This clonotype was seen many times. The CDR3 coding sequence is TGCAGTGCTAGGGACCCCGGAGGGGTTGGATACAATGAGCAGTTCTTC. This codes for CSARDPGGVGYNEQFF. The chain links TRBV20-1 to TRBJ2-1; maybe TRBD2 (6 bases). The CDR3 loop spans 16 amino acids. Germline V gives CDR1 DFQATT, CDR2 SNEGSKA (reference sequence). Trimming cost V 3 bases and J 4 bases, with 19 bases left between them.

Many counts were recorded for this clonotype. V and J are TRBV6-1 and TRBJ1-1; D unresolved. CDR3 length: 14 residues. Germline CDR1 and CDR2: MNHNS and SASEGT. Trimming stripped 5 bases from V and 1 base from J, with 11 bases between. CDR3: CASSKAQPNTEAFF. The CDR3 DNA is TGTGCCAGCAGTAAGGCACAACCGAACACTGAAGCTTTCTTT.

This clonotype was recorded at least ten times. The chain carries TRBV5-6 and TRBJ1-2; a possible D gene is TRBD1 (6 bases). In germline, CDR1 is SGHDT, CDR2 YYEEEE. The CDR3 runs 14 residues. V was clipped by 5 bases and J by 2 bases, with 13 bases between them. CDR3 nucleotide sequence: TGTGCCAGCAGGCGACCAGGGGAGAACTATGGCTACACCTTC. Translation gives CASRRPGENYGYTF.

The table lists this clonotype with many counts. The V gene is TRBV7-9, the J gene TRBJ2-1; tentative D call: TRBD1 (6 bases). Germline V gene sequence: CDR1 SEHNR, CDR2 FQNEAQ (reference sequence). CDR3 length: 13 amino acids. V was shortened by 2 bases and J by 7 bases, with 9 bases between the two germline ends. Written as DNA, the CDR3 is TGTGCCAGCAGCTTAATGGACAGTAATGAGCAGTTCTTC. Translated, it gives CASSLMDSNEQFF.

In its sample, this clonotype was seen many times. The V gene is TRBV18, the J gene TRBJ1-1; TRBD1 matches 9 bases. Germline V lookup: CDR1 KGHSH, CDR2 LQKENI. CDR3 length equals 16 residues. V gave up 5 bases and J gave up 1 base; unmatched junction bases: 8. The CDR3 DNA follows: TGTGCCAGCTCATCACTAGGGGGACAGGGGAACACTGAAGCTTTCTTT. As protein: CASSSLGGQGNTEAFF.

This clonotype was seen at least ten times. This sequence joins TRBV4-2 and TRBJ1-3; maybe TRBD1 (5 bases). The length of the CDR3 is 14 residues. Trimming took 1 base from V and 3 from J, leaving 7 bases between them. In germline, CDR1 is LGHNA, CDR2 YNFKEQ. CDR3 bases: TGTGCCAGCAGCCAAGCAGGGCTTGGAAACACCATATATTTT. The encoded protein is CASSQAGLGNTIYF.

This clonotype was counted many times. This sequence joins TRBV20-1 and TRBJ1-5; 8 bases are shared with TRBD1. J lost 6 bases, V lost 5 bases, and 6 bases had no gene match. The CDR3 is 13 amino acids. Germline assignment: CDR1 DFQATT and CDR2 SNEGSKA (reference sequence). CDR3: CSAETGTGQPQHF. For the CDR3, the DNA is TGCAGTGCTGAAACAGGGACAGGTCAGCCCCAGCATTTT.

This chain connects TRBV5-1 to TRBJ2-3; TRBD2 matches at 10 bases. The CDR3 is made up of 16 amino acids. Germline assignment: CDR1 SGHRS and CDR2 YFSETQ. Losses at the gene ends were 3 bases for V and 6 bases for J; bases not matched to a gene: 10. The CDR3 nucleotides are TGCGCCAGCAGCTCCGGAAGCGGGGGGGGTCCGGATACGCAGTATTTT. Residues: CASSSGSGGGPDTQYF.

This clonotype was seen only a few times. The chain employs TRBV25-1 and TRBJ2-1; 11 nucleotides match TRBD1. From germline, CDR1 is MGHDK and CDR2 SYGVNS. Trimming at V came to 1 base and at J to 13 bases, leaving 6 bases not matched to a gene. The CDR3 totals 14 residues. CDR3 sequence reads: CASSELGQGAKQFF. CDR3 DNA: TGTGCCAGCAGTGAATTAGGACAGGGGGCCAAACAGTTCTTC.

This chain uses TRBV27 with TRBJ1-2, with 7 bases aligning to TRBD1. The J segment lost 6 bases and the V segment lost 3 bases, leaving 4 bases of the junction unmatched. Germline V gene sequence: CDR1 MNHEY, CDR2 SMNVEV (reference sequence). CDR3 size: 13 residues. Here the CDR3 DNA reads TGTGCCAGCAGTTTCGGCAGGGGGGATGGCTACACCTTC. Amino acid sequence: CASSFGRGDGYTF.

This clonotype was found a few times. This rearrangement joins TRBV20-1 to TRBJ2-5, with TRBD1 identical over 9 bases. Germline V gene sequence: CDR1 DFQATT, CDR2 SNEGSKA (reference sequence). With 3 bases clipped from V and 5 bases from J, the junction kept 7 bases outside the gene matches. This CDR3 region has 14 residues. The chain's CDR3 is CSASLQGAGETQYF. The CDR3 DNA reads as TGCAGTGCTAGCCTACAGGGGGCAGGGGAGACCCAGTACTTC.

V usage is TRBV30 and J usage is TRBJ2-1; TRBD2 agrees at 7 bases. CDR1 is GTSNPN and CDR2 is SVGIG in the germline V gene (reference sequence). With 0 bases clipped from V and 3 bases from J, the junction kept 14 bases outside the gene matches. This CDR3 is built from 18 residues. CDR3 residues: CAWSVRWASGPGYNEQFF. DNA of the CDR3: TGTGCCTGGAGTGTACGATGGGCTAGCGGTCCAGGCTACAATGAGCAGTTCTTC.

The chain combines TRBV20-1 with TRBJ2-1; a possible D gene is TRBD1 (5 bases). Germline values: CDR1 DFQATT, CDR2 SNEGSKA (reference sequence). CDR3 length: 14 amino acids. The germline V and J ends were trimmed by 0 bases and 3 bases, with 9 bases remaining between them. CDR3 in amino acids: CSARDYQGYNEQFF. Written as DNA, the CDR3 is TGCAGTGCTAGAGATTATCAGGGCTACAATGAGCAGTTCTTC.

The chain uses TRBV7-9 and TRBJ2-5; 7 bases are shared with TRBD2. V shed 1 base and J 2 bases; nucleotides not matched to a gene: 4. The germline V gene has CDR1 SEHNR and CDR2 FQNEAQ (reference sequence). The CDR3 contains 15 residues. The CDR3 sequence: CASSLGGLRQETQYF. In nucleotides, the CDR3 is TGTGCCAGCAGCTTAGGGGGACTACGTCAAGAGACCCAGTACTTC.

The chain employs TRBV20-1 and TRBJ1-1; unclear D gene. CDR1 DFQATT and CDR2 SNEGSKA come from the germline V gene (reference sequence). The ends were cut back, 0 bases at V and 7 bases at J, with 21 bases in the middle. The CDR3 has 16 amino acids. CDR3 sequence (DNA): TGCAGTGCTAGAGATCTTCGTGGCACGGAGGGATTTGAAGCTTTCTTT. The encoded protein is CSARDLRGTEGFEAFF.

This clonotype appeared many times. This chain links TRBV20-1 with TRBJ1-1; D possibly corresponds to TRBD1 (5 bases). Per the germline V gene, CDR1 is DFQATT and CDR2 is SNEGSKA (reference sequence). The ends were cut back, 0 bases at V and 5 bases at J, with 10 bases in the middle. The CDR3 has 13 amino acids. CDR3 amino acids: CSAREAGRTEAFF. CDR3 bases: TGCAGTGCTAGAGAGGCAGGGAGAACTGAAGCTTTCTTT.

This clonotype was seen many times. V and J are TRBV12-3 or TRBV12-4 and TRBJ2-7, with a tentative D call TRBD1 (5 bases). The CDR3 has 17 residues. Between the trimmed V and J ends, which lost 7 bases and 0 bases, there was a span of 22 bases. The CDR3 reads CASTISLTDMSSYEQYF. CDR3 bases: TGTGCCAGCACCATATCCCTTACGGACATGAGCTCCTACGAGCAGTACTTC.

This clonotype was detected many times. This CDR3 reads CAIRLQGEAFF. CDR3 in DNA: TGTGCCATCAGATTACAGGGTGAAGCTTTCTTT. This chain uses TRBV10-3 with TRBJ1-1; tentatively, D is TRBD1 (6 bases). Trimming cost V 6 bases and J 7 bases, with 9 bases left between them. Germline V gene data show CDR1 as ENHRY and CDR2 as SYGVKD. The CDR3 has 11 amino acids.